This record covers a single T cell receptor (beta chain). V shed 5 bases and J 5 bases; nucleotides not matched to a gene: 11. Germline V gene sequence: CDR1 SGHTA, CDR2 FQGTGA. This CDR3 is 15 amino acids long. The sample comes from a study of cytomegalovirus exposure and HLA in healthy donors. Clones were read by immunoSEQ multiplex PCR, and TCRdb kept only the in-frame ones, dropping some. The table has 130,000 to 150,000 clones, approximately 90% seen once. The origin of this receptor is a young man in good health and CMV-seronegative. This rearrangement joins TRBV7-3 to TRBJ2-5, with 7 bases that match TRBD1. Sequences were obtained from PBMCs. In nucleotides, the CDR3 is TGTGCCAGCAGCCCACATCAGGGGGAAGGGGAGACCCAGTACTTC. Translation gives CASSPHQGEGETQYF.